The 25 T cell receptor beta chains below all came from one sample that was sequenced in a study of T-cell memory formation after mild COVID-19. TCRdb itself ran the 5' RACE reads through MiXCR, one entry per CDR3 protein. The data hold just over 400,000 distinct CDR3 sequences, with 20% to 30% observed a single time. Input material: PBMCs or a T cell subset sorted from them (not recorded which). These receptors all come from an adult woman who had mild COVID-19 (a few samples of this study predate the infection). Cell type and time point are not known.

The V call is TRBV4-1, the J call TRBJ2-7; D remains unclear. The CDR3 length is 16 residues. CDR1 is MGHRA, CDR2 YSYEKL, per germline. The V and J ends lost 1 base and 1 base respectively, with 14 bases between them. The DNA of the CDR3 is TGCGCCAGCAGCCAAGGAGATTCGCTCCCTTCCTACGAGCAGTACTTC. It is translated as CASSQGDSLPSYEQYF.

In this sample, this clonotype turned up a few times. This chain joins TRBV6-6 and TRBJ1-5, with unresolved D. This CDR3 is built from 13 residues. V was clipped by 2 bases and J by 7 bases, with 9 bases between them. Germline CDR1 is MNHNY and CDR2 is SVGAGI (reference sequence). CDR3 amino acids: CASSYGFRQPQHF. For the CDR3, the DNA is TGTGCCAGCAGTTACGGGTTTAGGCAGCCCCAGCATTTT.

The gene calls are TRBV5-1 and TRBJ2-3; 10 nucleotides match TRBD2. The CDR3 covers 18 residues. The ends lost 3 bases at V and 4 bases at J; junction bases unmatched: 14. The germline gives CDR1 SGHRS, CDR2 YFSETQ. CDR3 region: CASSSSGSGGQLADTQYF. CDR3 DNA: TGCGCCAGCAGCTCTTCGGGTAGCGGGGGGCAGCTTGCAGATACGCAGTATTTT.

DNA for the CDR3: TGTGCCAGCAGCAGAGGGACAACGAACACCGGGGAGCTGTTTTTT. Translated, it gives CASSRGTTNTGELFF. This chain uses TRBV7-3 with TRBJ2-2; possibly TRBD1 for D (6 bases). This CDR3 comprises 15 residues. Trimming removed 5 bases from V and 0 bases from J, with 10 bases in between. Germline V lookup: CDR1 SGHTA, CDR2 FQGTGA.

This clonotype was counted a few times. This chain connects TRBV3-1 to TRBJ1-1, with a weak D call TRBD1 (5 bases). Germline CDR1 reads LGHDT; CDR2 reads YNNKEL (reference sequence). Trimming shortened V by 1 base and J by 11 bases, and 14 bases separated the two germline ends. The CDR3 extends over 13 amino acids. The CDR3 sequence is CASSQAWGGEAFF. Here the CDR3 DNA reads TGTGCCAGCAGCCAAGCTTGGGGGGGTGAGGCTTTCTTT.

This chain uses TRBV5-1 with TRBJ2-7; TRBD1 aligns across 7 bases. The CDR3 runs 14 residues. Germline assignment: CDR1 SGHRS and CDR2 YFSETQ. V trimming: 0 bases; J trimming: 6 bases; junction bases outside the gene matches: 6. CDR3 sequence reads: CASSLGQGPLEQYF. Written as DNA, the CDR3 is TGCGCCAGCAGCTTGGGACAGGGCCCCCTCGAGCAGTACTTC.

This clonotype was counted between two and nine times. The V gene is TRBV7-9, the J gene TRBJ1-6, with D hard to call. CDR3 length: 17 amino acids. The V end lost 1 base, the J end lost 6 bases, and 16 bases lay between the germline ends. Germline V gives CDR1 SEHNR, CDR2 FQNEAQ (reference sequence). CDR3 in amino acids: CASSLGVRVSGNSPLHF. The CDR3 DNA reads TGTGCCAGCAGCTTAGGAGTCCGGGTCTCGGGTAATTCACCCCTCCACTTT.

The chain links TRBV6-5 to TRBJ1-2; 10 bases line up with TRBD1. V was clipped by 5 bases and J by 8 bases; unmatched bases: 8. Per germline, CDR1 MNHEY and CDR2 SVGAGI. The CDR3 is made up of 14 amino acids. The CDR3: CASSQGDRGEGYTF. CDR3 sequence (DNA): TGTGCCAGCAGTCAGGGGGACAGGGGTGAGGGCTACACCTTC.

This chain connects TRBV9 to TRBJ2-7; 8 nucleotides align to TRBD2. This CDR3 region has 15 residues. Germline loops: CDR1 SGDLS, CDR2 YYNGEE. V was pared by 0 bases and J by 0 bases, with 2 bases of the junction left unmatched. This CDR3 is CASSVASGGSYEQYF. The CDR3 region has the DNA TGTGCCAGCAGCGTAGCAAGCGGGGGCTCCTACGAGCAGTACTTC.

This clonotype turned up a few times. The chain couples TRBV11-2 to TRBJ2-3; D is unclear. The V end was cut by 6 bases, the J end by 4 bases, with 20 bases between. The CDR3 has 16 amino acids. Germline CDR1 reads SGHAT; CDR2 reads FQNNGV. CDR3 in amino acids: CASRPVGQASADTQYF. CDR3 DNA: TGTGCCAGCAGGCCGGTTGGCCAGGCTTCGGCAGATACGCAGTATTTT.

The sample holds a few counts of this clonotype. This chain connects TRBV6-2 or TRBV6-3 to TRBJ2-7; TRBD2 might be the D (7 bases). The V and J ends lost 2 bases and 5 bases respectively, with 16 bases between them. The CDR3 has 15 residues. CDR1 and CDR2 from the germline V gene are MNHEY and SVGEGT. In DNA, the CDR3 is TGTGCCAGCAGTTACGGTGCCGGGGGGCGGAACGAGCAGTACTTC. Its protein product is CASSYGAGGRNEQYF.

V gene TRBV6-2 or TRBV6-3 combines with J gene TRBJ2-3; D remains unclear. Trimming took off 7 bases at V and 2 bases at J, with 16 bases between the two ends. Germline lookup yields CDR1 MNHEY and CDR2 SVGEGT. This CDR3 contains 15 residues. The CDR3 here is CASTLSDRPTDTQYF. The CDR3, as DNA: TGTGCCAGCACCCTCTCGGACCGACCCACAGATACGCAGTATTTT.

The CDR3 DNA is TGTGCCAGCAGTTACAACTTCGGACAGGGGGCGAACAATGAGCAGTTCTTC. Its protein product is CASSYNFGQGANNEQFF. The chain joins TRBV6-2 or TRBV6-3 to TRBJ2-1; 11 nucleotides line up with TRBD1. V was pared by 2 bases and J by 5 bases, with 8 bases of the junction left unmatched. Germline V gene lookup returns CDR1 MNHEY and CDR2 SVGEGT. The CDR3 is 17 amino acids.

V gene TRBV5-1 combines with J gene TRBJ2-7, with 10 bases fitting TRBD1. This CDR3 region has 15 residues. Unmatched junction bases numbered 6, after V lost 4 bases and J lost 2 bases. Germline lookup yields CDR1 SGHRS and CDR2 YFSETQ. CDR3 DNA: TGCGCCAGCAGCACCCGGGACAGGGGTCCCTACGAGCAGTACTTC. Its protein product is CASSTRDRGPYEQYF.

This chain joins TRBV7-2 and TRBJ2-1; unclear D gene. The CDR3 extends over 17 amino acids. The germline V gene has CDR1 SGHTA and CDR2 FQGNSA. Trimming cost V 5 bases and J 5 bases, with 22 bases left between them. CDR3 amino acids: CASSPRPPLSLDNEQFF. Here the CDR3 DNA reads TGTGCCAGCAGCCCCCGACCGCCGCTCTCTCTGGACAATGAGCAGTTCTTC.

The CDR3 DNA reads as TGTGCCAGCAGCCAAAGACAGGGACGAGGGTTGAGCTCCTACAATGAGCAGTTCTTC. This gives the protein CASSQRQGRGLSSYNEQFF. The rearrangement joins TRBV3-1 to TRBJ2-1, with 7 positions matching TRBD1. V shed 2 bases, J shed 0 bases, and the junction held 13 bases outside the gene matches. The CDR3 runs 19 residues. The V gene's germline CDR1 is LGHDT and CDR2 YNNKEL (reference sequence).

This clonotype was detected many times. V is TRBV4-2 and J is TRBJ2-3; D is unclear. CDR3 length: 13 residues. Germline V gene lookup returns CDR1 LGHNA and CDR2 YNFKEQ. V gave up 6 bases and J gave up 4 bases, with 11 bases separating them. The CDR3 spells CASSLTRADTQYF. Written as DNA, the CDR3 is TGTGCCAGCAGTCTTACTCGGGCAGATACGCAGTATTTT.

This clonotype occurred once. A much larger clone lies one base from this, so it may be a read error. The chain couples TRBV6-6 to TRBJ2-7; TRBD1 might be the D (7 bases). This CDR3 spans 14 amino acids. The V end was cut by 0 bases, the J end by 4 bases, with 10 bases between. The germline gives CDR1 MNHNY, CDR2 SVGAGI (reference sequence). The CDR3: CASSYSPGGYEQYF. The CDR3 DNA is TGTGCCAGCAGTTACTCGCCAGGGGGGTACGAGCAGTACTTC.

The chain carries TRBV2 and TRBJ2-1; no clear D. Germline CDR1 SNHLY, CDR2 FYNNEI. The CDR3 length is 13 residues. Between the trimmed V and J ends, which lost 5 bases and 5 bases, there was a span of 10 bases. The CDR3 coding sequence is TGTGCCAGCAGTCAAGTTGAAAACAATGAGCAGTTCTTC. It encodes CASSQVENNEQFF.

This clonotype was found a few times. The chain recombines TRBV29-1 with TRBJ2-1, with D possibly being TRBD2 (5 bases). The CDR3 spans 16 residues. Germline V gives CDR1 SQVTM, CDR2 ANQGSEA. The CDR3 loop reads CSAQGLGRRSGNEQFF. CDR3 nucleotides: TGCAGTGCCCAAGGGCTAGGCAGACGTTCGGGGAATGAGCAGTTCTTC.

The gene calls are TRBV4-1 and TRBJ2-7, with TRBD1 identical over 10 bases. V shed 4 bases and J 0 bases; nucleotides not matched to a gene: 3. CDR1 MGHRA and CDR2 YSYEKL come from the germline V gene. This CDR3 has 15 residues. The CDR3 is CASSLRTGGSYEQYF. The DNA of the CDR3 is TGCGCCAGCAGCCTGAGGACAGGGGGCTCCTACGAGCAGTACTTC.

The rearrangement joins TRBV7-2 to TRBJ1-2; perhaps TRBD1 as D (5 bases). Germline V gives CDR1 SGHTA, CDR2 FQGNSA. V lost 4 bases and J 6 bases, leaving 18 bases between the germline ends. The CDR3 is 15 residues long. The CDR3 nucleotides are TGTGCCAGCAGCTCGTCCCCCGACAGAAGGCATGGCTACACCTTC. Its protein is CASSSSPDRRHGYTF.

This clonotype was picked up a small number of times. This rearrangement joins TRBV9 to TRBJ1-1; D not certain. This CDR3 is built from 12 residues. The V gene's germline CDR1 is SGDLS and CDR2 YYNGEE. Trimming took 10 bases from V and 0 from J, leaving 10 bases between them. CDR3: CAPQGLNTEAFF. DNA for the CDR3: TGTGCCCCACAAGGACTGAACACTGAAGCTTTCTTT.

V gene TRBV5-1 combines with J gene TRBJ2-7, with TRBD1 matching over 11 bases. The CDR3 length is 15 residues. Germline V gene data show CDR1 as SGHRS and CDR2 as YFSETQ. J gave up 2 bases and V 3 bases, and 4 bases lay outside the gene matches. In DNA form, the CDR3 reads TGCGCCAGCAGCTGTGGGACAGGGGGAACCTACGAGCAGTACTTC. Protein product: CASSCGTGGTYEQYF.

This clonotype showed up just a few times. The rearrangement joins TRBV20-1 to TRBJ1-1; possible D gene TRBD1, 5 bases. Per germline, CDR1 DFQATT and CDR2 SNEGSKA (reference sequence). Trimming cost V 0 bases and J 1 base, with 27 bases left between them. The CDR3 is 20 residues long. The CDR3 here is CSARDWITGVGPSGNTEAFF. The CDR3 DNA follows: TGCAGTGCTAGAGATTGGATAACGGGGGTTGGGCCCTCCGGGAACACTGAAGCTTTCTTT.